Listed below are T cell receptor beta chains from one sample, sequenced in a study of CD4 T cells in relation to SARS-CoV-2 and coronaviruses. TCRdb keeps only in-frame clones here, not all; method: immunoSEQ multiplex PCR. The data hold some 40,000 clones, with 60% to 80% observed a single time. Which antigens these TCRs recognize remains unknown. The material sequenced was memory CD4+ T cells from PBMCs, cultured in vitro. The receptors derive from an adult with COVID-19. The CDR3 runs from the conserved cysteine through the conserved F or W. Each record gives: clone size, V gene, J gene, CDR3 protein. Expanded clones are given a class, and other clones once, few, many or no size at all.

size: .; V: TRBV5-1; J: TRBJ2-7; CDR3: CASSPDTGSTSYEQYF
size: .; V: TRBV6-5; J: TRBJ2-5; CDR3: CASSKWRLETQYF
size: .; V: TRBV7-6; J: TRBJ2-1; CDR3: CASRMGLVDNNEQFF
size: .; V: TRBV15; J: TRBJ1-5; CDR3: CATSTQGGQPQHF
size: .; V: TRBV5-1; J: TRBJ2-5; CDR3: CASSTGSGQFQETQYF
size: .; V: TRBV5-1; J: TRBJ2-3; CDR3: CASSLAGGEASTDTQYF
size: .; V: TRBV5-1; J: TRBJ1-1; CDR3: CASSLRGTEAFF
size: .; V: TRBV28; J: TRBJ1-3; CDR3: CASSFRTSGNTIYF
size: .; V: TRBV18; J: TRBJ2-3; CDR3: CASSPQDPDTQYF
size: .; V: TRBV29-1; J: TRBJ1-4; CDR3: CSVRSTGVRNEKLFF
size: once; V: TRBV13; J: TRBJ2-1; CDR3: CASSLVGMGFINEQFF
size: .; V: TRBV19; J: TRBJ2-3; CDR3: CASSIGFVSGADTQYF
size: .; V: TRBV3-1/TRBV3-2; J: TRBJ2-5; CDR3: CASSQGLALYQETQYF
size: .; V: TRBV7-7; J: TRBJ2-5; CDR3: CASSPLAGGRETQYF
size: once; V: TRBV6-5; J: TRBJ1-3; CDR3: CATWAGTSGNTIYF
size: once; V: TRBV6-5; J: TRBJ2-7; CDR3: CASTSGLAGHYEQYF
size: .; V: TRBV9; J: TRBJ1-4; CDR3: CASSVVPGRNEKLFF
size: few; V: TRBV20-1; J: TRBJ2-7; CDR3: CSARASYEQYF
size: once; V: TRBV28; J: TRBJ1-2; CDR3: CASSLPSTDYGYTF
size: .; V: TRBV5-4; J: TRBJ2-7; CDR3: CASSFLGGRSVYEQYF
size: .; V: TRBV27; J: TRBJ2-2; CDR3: CASSLNRATTGELFF
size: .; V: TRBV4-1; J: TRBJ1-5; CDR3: CASSQVVGSNQPQHF
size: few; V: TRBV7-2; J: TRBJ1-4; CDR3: CASSPGAFGEKLFF
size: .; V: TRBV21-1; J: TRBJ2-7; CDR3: CASFHGDGTEQYF
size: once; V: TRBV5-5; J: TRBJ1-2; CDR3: CASSLDWGTHYGYTF
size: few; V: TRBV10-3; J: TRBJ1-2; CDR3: CAISGTGNKDYGYTF
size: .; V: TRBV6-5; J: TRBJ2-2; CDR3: CAGSQGTSVTGELFF